A selection of T cell receptor beta chains follows, all from one sample in a study of cytomegalovirus exposure and HLA in healthy donors. Sequencing was performed with immunoSEQ multiplex PCR; in TCRdb, only in-frame clones are kept and a portion is missing. Seen here are about 76,000 clones, approximately 78% observed once, and the top ten hold around 2.6%. Input material: PBMCs. The receptors shown here come from a male donor in good health and CMV-seropositive. Each CDR3 is given with its conserved first and last residue. D genes are given only for firm matches. Not all rows give a size; the values are once, few, many and, for expanded clones, a class.

len | d_gene | j_gene | v_gene | abundance | CDR3nt | CDR3aa
15 | TRBD2 | TRBJ2-7 | TRBV4-2 | . | TGTGCCAGCAGCCCTCGGGAGGAACCCTCCTACGAGCAGTACTTC | CASSPREEPSYEQYF
18 | TRBD2 | TRBJ2-3 | TRBV7-9 | . | TGTGCCAGCAGCACGAGCGGGGGTCGAAGGTCCAGCACAGATACGCAGTATTTT | CASSTSGGRRSSTDTQYF
15 | . | TRBJ1-1 | TRBV6-6 | few | TGTGCCAGCAGGTCAGGGGTAGTTCCGAACACTGAAGCTTTCTTT | CASRSGVVPNTEAFF
19 | . | TRBJ2-7 | TRBV28 | . | TGTGCCAGCAGTGCCTACCCCACCAACAGGGAACGGTACCTCCACGAGCAGTACTTC | CASSAYPTNRERYLHEQYF
17 | TRBD2 | TRBJ2-3 | TRBV10-3 | . | TGTGCCATCAGTGAGTCGATTTCTAGCGGGAGCACAGATACGCAGTATTTT | CAISESISSGSTDTQYF
16 | TRBD2 | TRBJ2-2 | TRBV7-9 | few | TGTGCCAGCAGCTTATCGACTAGCAGGAACACCGGGGAGCTGTTTTTT | CASSLSTSRNTGELFF
15 | TRBD1 | TRBJ2-1 | TRBV7-6 | . | TGTGCCAGCAGAAAAGACAGGGGAAGCTACAATGAGCAGTTCTTC | CASRKDRGSYNEQFF
15 | TRBD1 | TRBJ2-3 | TRBV6-4 | many | TGTGCCAGCAGTGATGGACAGGGAGGAGCAGATACGCAGTATTTT | CASSDGQGGADTQYF
11 | . | TRBJ2-7 | TRBV20-1 | . | TGCAGTGCTAGAGACAGAAACGAGCAGTACTTC | CSARDRNEQYF
15 | . | TRBJ2-5 | TRBV28 | . | TGTGCCAGCAGTCCCTGGGGGGACAGCCAAGAGACCCAGTACTTC | CASSPWGDSQETQYF
14 | TRBD1 | TRBJ2-7 | TRBV5-4 | . | TGTGCCAGCAGCTTGACAGGGGTCTCCTACGAGCAGTACTTC | CASSLTGVSYEQYF
15 | TRBD2 | TRBJ2-7 | TRBV27 | . | TGTGCCAGCAGTTTATCTCCGGGAGGGCCCTACGAGCAGTACTTC | CASSLSPGGPYEQYF
16 | TRBD2 | TRBJ2-3 | TRBV6-4 | once | TGTGCCAGCAGTGACTCAGCGGGAGGGCCCACAGATACGCAGTATTTT | CASSDSAGGPTDTQYF
17 | TRBD1 | TRBJ2-7 | TRBV19 | . | TGTGCCAGTAGTCTGAGGGGGACAGGTGATTCTTATTACGAGCAGTACTTC | CASSLRGTGDSYYEQYF
12 | . | TRBJ1-2 | TRBV28 | few | TGTGCCAGCAGTTACAGGGTCGGCGGCTACACCTTC | CASSYRVGGYTF
15 | TRBD1 | TRBJ1-5 | TRBV19 | . | TGTGCCAGTAGTACAGGGACAGGGAAGAATCAGCCCCAGCATTTT | CASSTGTGKNQPQHF
15 | TRBD2 | TRBJ2-7 | TRBV2 | . | TGTGCCAGCAGTGAAGCGCTAAGCGGGAGAGGGGAGCAGTACTTC | CASSEALSGRGEQYF
17 | . | TRBJ1-5 | TRBV9 | . | TGTGCCAGCAGCGTAGGGAGGAACAACTTATTAGATCAGCCCCAGCATTTT | CASSVGRNNLLDQPQHF
14 | TRBD2 | TRBJ2-7 | TRBV4-2 | . | TGTGCCAGCAGCCAAGCTAGCGGGAGCTACGAGCAGTACTTC | CASSQASGSYEQYF
16 | TRBD2 | TRBJ2-5 | TRBV5-4 | . | TGTGCCAGCAGCCCGAATAGCGGGAGTGGGGGAGAGACCCAGTACTTC | CASSPNSGSGGETQYF
17 | TRBD2 | TRBJ2-7 | TRBV7-9 | few | TGTTCCAGCAGCTTAGCGACTAGCGGAGGGAGCTCCTACGAGCAGTACTTC | CSSSLATSGGSSYEQYF
14 | . | TRBJ2-3 | TRBV28 | few | TGTGCCAGCAGTTTATCAGCGAAAGAAGTTGCGCAGTATTTT | CASSLSAKEVAQYF
13 | . | TRBJ1-1 | TRBV18 | . | TGTGCCAGCTCACAATCGGGAGGGGCTGAAGCTTTCTTT | CASSQSGGAEAFF
18 | TRBD2 | TRBJ2-3 | TRBV9 | . | TGTGCCAGCAGCGTAGGAGGGCTAGCGGGTTATAGCACAGATACGCAGTATTTT | CASSVGGLAGYSTDTQYF
16 | . | TRBJ1-2 | TRBV25-1 | . | TGTGCCAGCAGAGCCCAGGCTTGGGAGGCGAACTATGGCTACACCTTC | CASRAQAWEANYGYTF
14 | TRBD1 | TRBJ2-2 | TRBV6-5 | . | TGTGCCATCAGGGGGCGTCCGAACACCGGGGAGCTGTTTTTT | CAIRGRPNTGELFF
19 | TRBD2 | TRBJ2-1 | TRBV28 | once | TGTGCCAGCAGCCACACACTCAACGCCGCGGGAGAATCCTACAATGAGCAGTTCTTC | CASSHTLNAAGESYNEQFF